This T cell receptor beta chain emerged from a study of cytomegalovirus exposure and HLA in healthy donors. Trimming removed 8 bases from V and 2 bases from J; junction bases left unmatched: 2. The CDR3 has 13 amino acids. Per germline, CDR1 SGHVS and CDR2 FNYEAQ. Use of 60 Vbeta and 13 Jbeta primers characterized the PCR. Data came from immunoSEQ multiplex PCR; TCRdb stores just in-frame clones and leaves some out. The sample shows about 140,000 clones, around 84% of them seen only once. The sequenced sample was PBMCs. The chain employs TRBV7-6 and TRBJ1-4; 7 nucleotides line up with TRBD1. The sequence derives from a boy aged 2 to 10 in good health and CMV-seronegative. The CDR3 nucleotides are TGTGCCAGCCAGGGACAGACTAATGAAAAACTGTTTTTT. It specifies CASQGQTNEKLFF.